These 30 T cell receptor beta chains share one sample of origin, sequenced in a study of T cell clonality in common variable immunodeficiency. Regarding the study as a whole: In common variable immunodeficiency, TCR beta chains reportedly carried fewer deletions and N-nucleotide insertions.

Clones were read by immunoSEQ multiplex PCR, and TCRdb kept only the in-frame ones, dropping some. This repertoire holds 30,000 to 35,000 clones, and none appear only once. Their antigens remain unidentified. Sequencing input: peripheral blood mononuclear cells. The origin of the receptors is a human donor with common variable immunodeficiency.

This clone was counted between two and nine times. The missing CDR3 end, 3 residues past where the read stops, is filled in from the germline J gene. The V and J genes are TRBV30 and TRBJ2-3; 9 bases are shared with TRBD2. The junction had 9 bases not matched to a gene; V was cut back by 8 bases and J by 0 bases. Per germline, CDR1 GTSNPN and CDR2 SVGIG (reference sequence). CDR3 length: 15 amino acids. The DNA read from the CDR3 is TGTGCCAGGGGACTAGCAAATCCTAGCACAGATACG. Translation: CARGLANPSTDT. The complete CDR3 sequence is CARGLANPSTDTQYF.

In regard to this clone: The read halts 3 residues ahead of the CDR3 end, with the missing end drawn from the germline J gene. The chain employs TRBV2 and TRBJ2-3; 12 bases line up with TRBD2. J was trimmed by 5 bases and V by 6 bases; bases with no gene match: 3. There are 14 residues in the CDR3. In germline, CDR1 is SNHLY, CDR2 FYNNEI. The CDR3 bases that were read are TGTGCCAGCAGCCTAGCGGGGGGGGGAGATACG. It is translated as CASSLAGGGDT. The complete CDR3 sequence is CASSLAGGGDTQYF.

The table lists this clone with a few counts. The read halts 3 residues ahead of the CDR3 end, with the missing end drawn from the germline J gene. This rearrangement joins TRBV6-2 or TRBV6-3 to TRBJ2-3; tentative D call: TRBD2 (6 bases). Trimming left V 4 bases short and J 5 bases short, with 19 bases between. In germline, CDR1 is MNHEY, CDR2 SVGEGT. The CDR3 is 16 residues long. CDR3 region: CASSSATSFLIDTQYF. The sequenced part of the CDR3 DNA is TGTGCCAGCAGTTCTGCGACTAGTTTCCTTATAGATACG.

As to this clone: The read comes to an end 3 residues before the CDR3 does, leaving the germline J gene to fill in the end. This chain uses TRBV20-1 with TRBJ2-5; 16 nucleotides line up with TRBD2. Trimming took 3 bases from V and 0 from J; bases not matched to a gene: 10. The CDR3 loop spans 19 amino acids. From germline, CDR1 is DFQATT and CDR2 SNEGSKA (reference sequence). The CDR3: CSASALPGTSGRDQETQYF. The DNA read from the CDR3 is TGCAGTGCTAGTGCTTTGCCCGGGACTAGCGGGAGGGACCAAGAGACC.

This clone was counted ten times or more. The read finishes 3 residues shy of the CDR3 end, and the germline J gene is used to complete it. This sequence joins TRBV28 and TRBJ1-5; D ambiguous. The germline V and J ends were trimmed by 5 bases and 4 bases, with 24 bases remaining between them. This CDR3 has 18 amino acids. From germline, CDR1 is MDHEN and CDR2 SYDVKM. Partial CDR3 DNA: TGTGCCAGCAGTATTGCTCGTCGGGGATCCGCAACAAATCAGCCC. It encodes CASSIARRGSATNQP. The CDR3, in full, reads CASSIARRGSATNQPQHF.

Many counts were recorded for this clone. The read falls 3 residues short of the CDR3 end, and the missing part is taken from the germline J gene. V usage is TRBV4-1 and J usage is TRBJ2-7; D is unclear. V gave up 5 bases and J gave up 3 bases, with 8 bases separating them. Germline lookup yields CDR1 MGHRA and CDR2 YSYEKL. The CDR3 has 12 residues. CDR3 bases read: TGCGCCAGCAGCGACAAGAACTACGAG. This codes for CASSDKNYE. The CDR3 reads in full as CASSDKNYEQYF.

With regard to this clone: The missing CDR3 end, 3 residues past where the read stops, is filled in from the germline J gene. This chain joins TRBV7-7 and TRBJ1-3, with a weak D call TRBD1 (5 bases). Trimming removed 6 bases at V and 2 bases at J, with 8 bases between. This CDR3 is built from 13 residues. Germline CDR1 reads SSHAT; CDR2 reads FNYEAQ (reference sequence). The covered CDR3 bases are TGTGCCAGCAGTTCAGGGCCTGGAAACACC. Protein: CASSSGPGNT. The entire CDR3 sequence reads CASSSGPGNTIYF.

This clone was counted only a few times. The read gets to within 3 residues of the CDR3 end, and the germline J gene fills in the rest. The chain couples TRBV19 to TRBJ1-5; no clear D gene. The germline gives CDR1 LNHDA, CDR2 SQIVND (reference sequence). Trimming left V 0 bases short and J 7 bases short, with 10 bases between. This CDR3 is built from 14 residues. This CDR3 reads CASSIEPRWQPQHF. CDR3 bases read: TGTGCCAGTAGTATAGAGCCCCGGTGGCAGCCC.

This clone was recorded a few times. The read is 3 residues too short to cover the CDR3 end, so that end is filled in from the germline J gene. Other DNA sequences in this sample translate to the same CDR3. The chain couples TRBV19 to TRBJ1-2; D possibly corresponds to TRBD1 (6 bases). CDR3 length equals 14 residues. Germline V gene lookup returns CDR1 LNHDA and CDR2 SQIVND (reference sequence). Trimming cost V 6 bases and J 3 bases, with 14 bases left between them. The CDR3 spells CASSARGRDYGYTF. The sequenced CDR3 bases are TGTGCCAGTAGCGCCAGGGGACGGGACTATGGC. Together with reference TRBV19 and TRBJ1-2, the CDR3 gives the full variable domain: DGGITQSPKYLFRKEGQNVTLSCEQNLNHDAMYWYRQDPGQGLRLIYYSQIVNDFQKGDIAEGYSVSREKKESFPLTVTSAQKNPTAFYLCASSARGRDYGYTFGSGTRLTVV.

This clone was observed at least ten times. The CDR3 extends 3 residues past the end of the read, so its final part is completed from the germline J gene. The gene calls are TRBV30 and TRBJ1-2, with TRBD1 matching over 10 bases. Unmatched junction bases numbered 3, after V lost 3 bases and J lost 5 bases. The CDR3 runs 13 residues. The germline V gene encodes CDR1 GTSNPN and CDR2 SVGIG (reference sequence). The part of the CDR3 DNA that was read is TGTGCCTGGAGGGGGACAGGGGATTATGGC. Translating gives CAWRGTGDYG. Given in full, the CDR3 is CAWRGTGDYGYTF.

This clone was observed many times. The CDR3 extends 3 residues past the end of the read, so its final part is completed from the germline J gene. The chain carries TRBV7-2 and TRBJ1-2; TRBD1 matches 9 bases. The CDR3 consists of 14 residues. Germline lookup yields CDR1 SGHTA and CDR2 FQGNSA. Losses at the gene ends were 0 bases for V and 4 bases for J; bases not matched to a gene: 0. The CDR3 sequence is CASSLADRGYGYTF. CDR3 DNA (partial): TGTGCCAGCAGCTTAGCGGACAGGGGCTATGGC. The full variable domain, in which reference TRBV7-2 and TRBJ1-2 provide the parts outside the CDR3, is GAGVSQSPSNKVTEKGKDVELRCDPISGHTALYWYRQSLGQGLEFLIYFQGNSAPDKSGLPSDRFSAERTGGSVSTLTIQRTQQEDSAVYLCASSLADRGYGYTFGSGTRLTVV.

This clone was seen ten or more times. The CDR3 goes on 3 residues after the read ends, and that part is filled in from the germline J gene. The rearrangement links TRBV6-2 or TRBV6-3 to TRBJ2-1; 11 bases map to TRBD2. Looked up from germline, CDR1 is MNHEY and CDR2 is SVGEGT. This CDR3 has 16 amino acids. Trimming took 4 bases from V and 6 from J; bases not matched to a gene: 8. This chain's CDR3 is CASSSPLAGEFNEQFF. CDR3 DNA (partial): TGTGCCAGCAGTTCCCCACTAGCGGGAGAGTTCAATGAG.

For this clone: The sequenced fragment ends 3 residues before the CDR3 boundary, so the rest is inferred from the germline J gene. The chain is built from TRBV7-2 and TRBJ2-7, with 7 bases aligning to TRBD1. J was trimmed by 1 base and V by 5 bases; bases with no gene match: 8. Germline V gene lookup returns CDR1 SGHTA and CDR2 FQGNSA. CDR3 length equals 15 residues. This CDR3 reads CASSRIQGRSYEQYF. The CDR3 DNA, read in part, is TGTGCCAGCAGCAGGATACAGGGGCGGTCCTACGAG.

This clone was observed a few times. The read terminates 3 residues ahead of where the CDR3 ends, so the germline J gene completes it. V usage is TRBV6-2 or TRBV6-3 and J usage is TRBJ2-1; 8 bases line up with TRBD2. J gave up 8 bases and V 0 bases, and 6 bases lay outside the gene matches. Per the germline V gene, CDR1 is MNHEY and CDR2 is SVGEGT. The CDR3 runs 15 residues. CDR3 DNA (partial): TGTGCCAGCAGTTACTCGAAAGCGGGAGCTGATGAG. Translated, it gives CASSYSKAGADE. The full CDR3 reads CASSYSKAGADEQFF.

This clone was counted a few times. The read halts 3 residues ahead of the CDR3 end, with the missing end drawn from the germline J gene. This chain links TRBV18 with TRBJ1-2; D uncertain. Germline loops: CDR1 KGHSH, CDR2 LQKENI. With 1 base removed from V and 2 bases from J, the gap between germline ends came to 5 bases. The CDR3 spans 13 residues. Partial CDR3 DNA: TGTGCCAGCTCACCACAAGGGAACTATGGC. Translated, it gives CASSPQGNYG. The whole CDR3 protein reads CASSPQGNYGYTF.

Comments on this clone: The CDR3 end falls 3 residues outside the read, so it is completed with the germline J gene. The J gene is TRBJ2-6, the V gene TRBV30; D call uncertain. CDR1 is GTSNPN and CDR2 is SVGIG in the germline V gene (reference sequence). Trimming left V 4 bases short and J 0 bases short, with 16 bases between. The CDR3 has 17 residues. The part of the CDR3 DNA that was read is TGTGCCTGGAAGCTGGGCCTTTTCTCCTCTGGGGCCAACGTC. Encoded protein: CAWKLGLFSSGANV. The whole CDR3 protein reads CAWKLGLFSSGANVLTF.

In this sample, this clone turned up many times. The CDR3 here is CASSFGQAYTF. The CDR3 DNA, read in part, is TGTGCCAGCAGTTTTGGACAGGCT. The J gene is TRBJ1-2, the V gene TRBV12-3 or TRBV12-4, with 7 bases aligning to TRBD1. The read stops 3 residues short of the end of the CDR3; the missing end is completed from the germline J gene. The CDR3 runs 11 residues.

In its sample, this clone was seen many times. This CDR3 is CASSLGAGLADTQYF. The CDR3 DNA, read in part, is TGTGCCAGCAGCTTAGGTGCCGGGTTGGCAGATACG. The chain is built from TRBV5-6 and TRBJ2-3; D gene ambiguous. The read ends 3 residues before the CDR3 terminus; that terminus is restored from the germline J gene. Germline CDR1 SGHDT, CDR2 YYEEEE. Trimming removed 2 bases from V and 4 bases from J, with 14 bases in between. CDR3 size: 15 residues.

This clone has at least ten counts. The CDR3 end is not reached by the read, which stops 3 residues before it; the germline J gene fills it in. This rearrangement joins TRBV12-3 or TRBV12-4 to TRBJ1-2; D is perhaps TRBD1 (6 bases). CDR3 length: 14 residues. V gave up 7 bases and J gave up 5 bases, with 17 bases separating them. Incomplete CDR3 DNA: TGTGCCAGCAATAGGGGCAGGGGACAATATGGC. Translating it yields CASNRGRGQYG. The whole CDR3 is CASNRGRGQYGYTF.

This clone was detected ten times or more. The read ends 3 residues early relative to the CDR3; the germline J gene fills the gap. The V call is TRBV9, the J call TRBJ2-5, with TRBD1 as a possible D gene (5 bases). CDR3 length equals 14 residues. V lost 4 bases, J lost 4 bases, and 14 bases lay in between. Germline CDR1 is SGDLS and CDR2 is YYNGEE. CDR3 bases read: TGTGCCAGCAGCAATGGACACAACGGAGAGACC. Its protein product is CASSNGHNGET. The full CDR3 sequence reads CASSNGHNGETQYF.

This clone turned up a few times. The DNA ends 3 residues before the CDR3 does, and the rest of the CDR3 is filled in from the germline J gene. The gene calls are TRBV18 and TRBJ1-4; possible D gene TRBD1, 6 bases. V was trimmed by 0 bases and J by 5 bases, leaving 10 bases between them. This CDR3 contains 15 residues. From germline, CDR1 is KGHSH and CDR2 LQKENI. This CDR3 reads CASSPPGQLNEKLFF. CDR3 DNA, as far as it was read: TGTGCCAGCTCACCACCAGGACAGCTCAATGAAAAA.

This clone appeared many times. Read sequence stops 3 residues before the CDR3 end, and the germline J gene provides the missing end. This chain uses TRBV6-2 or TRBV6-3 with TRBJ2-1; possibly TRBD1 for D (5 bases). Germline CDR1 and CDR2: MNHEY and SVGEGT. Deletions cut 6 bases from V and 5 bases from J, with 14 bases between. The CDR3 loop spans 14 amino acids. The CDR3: CASRVRRGHNEQFF. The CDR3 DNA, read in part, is TGTGCCAGCAGAGTTAGAAGGGGTCACAATGAG.

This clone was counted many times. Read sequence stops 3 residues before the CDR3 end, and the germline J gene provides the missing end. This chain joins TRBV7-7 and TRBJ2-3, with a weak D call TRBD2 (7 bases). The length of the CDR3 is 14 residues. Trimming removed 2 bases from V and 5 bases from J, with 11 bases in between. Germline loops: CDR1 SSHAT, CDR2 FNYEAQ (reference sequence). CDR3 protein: CASSLHGGQDTQYF. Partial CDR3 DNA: TGTGCCAGCAGCTTACACGGGGGGCAAGATACG.

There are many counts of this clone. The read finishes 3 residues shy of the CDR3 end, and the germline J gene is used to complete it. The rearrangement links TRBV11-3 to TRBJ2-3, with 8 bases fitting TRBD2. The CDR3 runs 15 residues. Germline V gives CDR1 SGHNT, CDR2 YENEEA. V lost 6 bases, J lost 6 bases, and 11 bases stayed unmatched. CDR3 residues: CASSNGTRGVDTQYF. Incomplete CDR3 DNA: TGTGCCAGCAGTAACGGGACTAGGGGTGTCGATACG.

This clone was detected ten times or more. The CDR3 sequence is CAWTGSDTQYF. CDR3 DNA (partial): TGTGCCTGGACAGGGTCAGATACG. This chain joins TRBV30 and TRBJ2-3; possible D gene TRBD1, 5 bases. The CDR3 end falls 3 residues outside the read, so it is completed with the germline J gene. V was pared by 4 bases and J by 4 bases, with 6 bases between. This CDR3 spans 11 amino acids. CDR1 and CDR2 from the germline V gene are GTSNPN and SVGIG (reference sequence).

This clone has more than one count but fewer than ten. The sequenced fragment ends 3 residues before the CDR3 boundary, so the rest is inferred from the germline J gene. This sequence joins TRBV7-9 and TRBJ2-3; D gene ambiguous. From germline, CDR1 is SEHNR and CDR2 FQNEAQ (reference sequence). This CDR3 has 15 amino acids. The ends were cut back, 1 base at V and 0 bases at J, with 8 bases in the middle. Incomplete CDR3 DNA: TGTGCCAGCAGCTTAGGCGTGCAAAGCACAGATACG. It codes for CASSLGVQSTDT. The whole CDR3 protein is CASSLGVQSTDTQYF. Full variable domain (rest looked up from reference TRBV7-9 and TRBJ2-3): DTGVSQNPRHKITKRGQNVTFRCDPISEHNRLYWYRQTLGQGPEFLTYFQNEAQLEKSRLLSDRFSAERPKGSFSTLEIQRTEQGDSAMYLCASSLGVQSTDTQYFGPGTRLTVL.

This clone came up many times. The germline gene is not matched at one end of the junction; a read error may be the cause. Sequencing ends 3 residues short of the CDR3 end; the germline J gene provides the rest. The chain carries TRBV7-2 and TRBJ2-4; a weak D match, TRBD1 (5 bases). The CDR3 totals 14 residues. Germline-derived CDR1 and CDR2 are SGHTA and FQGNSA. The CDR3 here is CASSTFQDKYIQYF. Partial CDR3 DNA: TGTGCCAGCAGTACCTTTCAGGACAAATACATT.

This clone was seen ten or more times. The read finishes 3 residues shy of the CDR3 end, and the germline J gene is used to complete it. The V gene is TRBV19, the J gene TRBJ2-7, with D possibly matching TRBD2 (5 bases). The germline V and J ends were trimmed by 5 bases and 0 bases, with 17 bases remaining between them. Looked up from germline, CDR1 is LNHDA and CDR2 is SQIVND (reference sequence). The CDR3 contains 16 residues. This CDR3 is CASSLGLSGSSYEQYF. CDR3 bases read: TGTGCCAGTAGTCTGGGCCTTTCGGGGAGCTCCTACGAG.

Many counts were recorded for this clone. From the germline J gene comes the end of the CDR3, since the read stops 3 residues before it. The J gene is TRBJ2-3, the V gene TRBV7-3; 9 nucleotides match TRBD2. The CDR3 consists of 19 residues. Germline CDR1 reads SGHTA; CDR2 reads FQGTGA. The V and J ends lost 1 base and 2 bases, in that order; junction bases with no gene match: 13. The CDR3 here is CASSLNSLLAGDTTDTQYF. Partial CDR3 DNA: TGTGCCAGCAGCTTAAATTCCCTCTTAGCGGGGGATACCACAGATACG.

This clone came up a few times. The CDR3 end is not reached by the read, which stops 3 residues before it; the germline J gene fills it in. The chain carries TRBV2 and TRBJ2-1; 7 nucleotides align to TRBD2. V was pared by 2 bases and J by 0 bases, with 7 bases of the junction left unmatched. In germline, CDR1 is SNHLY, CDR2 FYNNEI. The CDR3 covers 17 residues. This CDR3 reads CASSEPREKFSYNEQFF. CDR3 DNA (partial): TGTGCCAGCAGTGAACCGCGGGAGAAATTCTCCTACAATGAG.